The 15 T cell receptor beta chains presented below share a single source sample, sequenced in a study of Ad26.COV2.S vaccination and SARS-CoV-2 variants. As for treatment: 15 to 20 received Ad26.COV2.S at low or high dose, single or two shots; roughly 5 received placebo; per-sample allocation not given. Vaccine and placebo recipients were sampled on day 63 after the first injection. Only in-frame clones appear in the TCRdb table, and some are missing; sequencing was by immunoSEQ multiplex PCR. The table records about 370,000 clones, around nine tenths of them present only once. The source material was peripheral blood, sampled in a trial of Ad26.COV2.S vaccine versus placebo. These receptors were taken from a person between 18 and 65 years old who received the Ad26.COV2.S COVID-19 vaccine or a placebo.

The rearrangement uses TRBV7-3 and TRBJ2-4; 8 bases align to TRBD1. V shed 2 bases, J shed 2 bases, and the junction held 5 bases outside the gene matches. This CDR3 region has 16 residues. Germline V gene lookup returns CDR1 SGHTA and CDR2 FQGTGA. The chain's CDR3 is CASSLVGTGTKNIQYF. The CDR3 coding sequence is TGTGCCAGCAGCTTAGTGGGGACAGGTACCAAAAACATTCAGTACTTC.

This rearrangement joins TRBV12-3 or TRBV12-4 to TRBJ1-1; tentative D call: TRBD1 (5 bases). Trimming left V 3 bases short and J 4 bases short, with 9 bases between. This CDR3 region has 13 residues. The CDR3 region is CASSFQGGTEAFF. The CDR3, as DNA: TGTGCCAGCAGTTTTCAGGGCGGCACTGAAGCTTTCTTT.

This clone was counted between two and nine times. The V call is TRBV10-3, the J call TRBJ1-4; possibly TRBD1 for D (5 bases). CDR1 is ENHRY, CDR2 SYGVKD, per germline. The CDR3 is 15 residues long. Trimming left V 2 bases short and J 8 bases short, with 15 bases between. CDR3 residues: CAISEAAGRGEKLFF. The CDR3 DNA sequence: TGTGCCATCAGTGAGGCGGCAGGGAGGGGCGAAAAACTGTTTTTT.

This CDR3 is CASGTSGSEFNEQFF. DNA of the CDR3: TGTGCCAGCGGGACTAGCGGGAGTGAATTCAATGAGCAGTTCTTC. This chain links TRBV19 with TRBJ2-1; the match to TRBD2 covers 14 bases. The CDR3 consists of 15 residues. Germline trimming cut 9 bases from V and 6 bases from J; bases unmatched to any gene: 7. Germline CDR1 LNHDA, CDR2 SQIVND (reference sequence). The variable domain in full, with the rest retrieved from reference TRBV19 and TRBJ2-1, is DGGITQSPKYLFRKEGQNVTLSCEQNLNHDAMYWYRQDPGQGLRLIYYSQIVNDFQKGDIAEGYSVSREKKESFPLTVTSAQKNPTAFYLCASGTSGSEFNEQFFGPGTRLTVL.

V gene TRBV30 combines with J gene TRBJ1-4; 7 bases are a match to TRBD1. Germline V gives CDR1 GTSNPN, CDR2 SVGIG (reference sequence). The CDR3 sequence is 15 residues long. V shed 6 bases and J 5 bases; nucleotides not matched to a gene: 12. The CDR3 sequence is CACDTQGGRNEKLFF. The CDR3 DNA reads TGTGCCTGTGACACTCAGGGGGGTCGAAATGAAAAACTGTTTTTT.

The chain recombines TRBV5-4 with TRBJ2-3; D is unclear. The CDR3 runs 16 residues. The V gene's germline CDR1 is SGHNT and CDR2 YYREEE (reference sequence). V gave up 1 base and J gave up 1 base, with 13 bases separating them. As DNA, the CDR3 is TGTGCCAGCAGCTTGCGACTTGGCGGAGGCACAGATACGCAGTATTTT. Protein sequence: CASSLRLGGGTDTQYF.

V and J are TRBV27 and TRBJ1-6; D not certain. The germline gives CDR1 MNHEY, CDR2 SMNVEV (reference sequence). The CDR3 has 13 amino acids. Trimming stripped 3 bases from V and 10 bases from J, with 10 bases between. CDR3 nucleotide sequence: TGTGCCAGCAGTTTTAGGGTAGACTCACCCCTCCACTTT. Translated: CASSFRVDSPLHF.

In this sample, this clone turned up once. The chain links TRBV5-1 to TRBJ1-2; D is undetermined. There are 14 residues in the CDR3. Germline CDR1 SGHRS, CDR2 YFSETQ. V dropped 4 bases and J dropped 0 bases, with 10 bases sitting between them. The CDR3 spells CASSRVLSNYGYTF. CDR3 nucleotide sequence: TGCGCCAGCAGCAGAGTACTATCTAACTATGGCTACACCTTC.

This chain connects TRBV6-5 to TRBJ1-1; possibly TRBD1 for D (5 bases). The CDR3 loop spans 15 amino acids. Trimming took 7 bases from V and 0 from J, leaving 15 bases between them. CDR1 is MNHEY, CDR2 SVGAGI, per germline. This CDR3 reads CASIQGRALNTEAFF. The CDR3 region has the DNA TGTGCCAGCATTCAGGGAAGGGCATTGAACACTGAAGCTTTCTTT.

V gene TRBV2 combines with J gene TRBJ1-5; D is ambiguous. CDR1 is SNHLY and CDR2 is FYNNEI in the germline V gene. The CDR3 covers 14 residues. Trimming took off 3 bases at V and 1 base at J, with 7 bases between the two ends. The chain's CDR3 is CASSDRSSNQPQHF. The CDR3 DNA reads TGTGCCAGCAGTGACAGGTCCAGCAATCAGCCCCAGCATTTT.

The gene calls are TRBV6-5 and TRBJ1-4, with D possibly matching TRBD1 (5 bases). CDR1 MNHEY and CDR2 SVGAGI come from the germline V gene. The CDR3 has 14 amino acids. V was pared by 7 bases and J by 6 bases, with 15 bases between. The CDR3 region has the DNA TGTGCCAGCAACCGAGGAGGGGTGGATGAAAAACTGTTTTTT. Translation: CASNRGGVDEKLFF.

The chain employs TRBV16 and TRBJ1-1, with 9 bases that match TRBD1. Trimming removed 6 bases from V and 1 base from J; junction bases left unmatched: 6. The CDR3 loop spans 15 amino acids. Looked up from germline, CDR1 is KGHSY and CDR2 is FQNENV. The CDR3 DNA sequence: TGTGCCAGCAGAGCAGGACAGGGGCCGAACACTGAAGCTTTCTTT. The encoded protein is CASRAGQGPNTEAFF.

The CDR3 bases are TGTGCCAGCAGCTCTTCTAGCGGGAGGGCCCGTGAGCAGTTCTTC. It yields the protein CASSSSSGRAREQFF. The V call is TRBV7-2, the J call TRBJ2-1; 12 nucleotides align to TRBD2. The J segment lost 9 bases and the V segment lost 4 bases, leaving 7 bases of the junction unmatched. Germline CDR1 reads SGHTA; CDR2 reads FQGNSA. The CDR3 is 15 residues long. Using reference TRBV7-2 and TRBJ2-1 for the parts outside the CDR3, the full variable domain is GAGVSQSPSNKVTEKGKDVELRCDPISGHTALYWYRQSLGQGLEFLIYFQGNSAPDKSGLPSDRFSAERTGGSVSTLTIQRTQQEDSAVYLCASSSSSGRAREQFFGPGTRLTVL.

The V call is TRBV12-3 or TRBV12-4, the J call TRBJ1-2, with D possibly TRBD1 on 6 matching bases. Between the trimmed V and J ends, which lost 5 bases and 2 bases, there was a span of 9 bases. The CDR3 length is 13 residues. The DNA for the CDR3 is TGTGCCAGCAGTCTGGGGACAAACTATGGCTACACCTTC. Protein sequence: CASSLGTNYGYTF.

The rearrangement uses TRBV6-5 and TRBJ2-7; 7 bases are a match to TRBD2. With V trimmed by 4 bases and J by 2 bases, 8 bases remained unmatched. CDR1 and CDR2 (germline): MNHEY, SVGAGI. The CDR3 length is 15 residues. CDR3 protein: CASSSPGGGTYEQYF. The CDR3 DNA is TGTGCCAGCAGTTCACCGGGGGGAGGAACCTACGAGCAGTACTTC.